Listed below are T cell receptor beta chains from one sample, sequenced in a study of resident and recirculating memory T cells in vitiligo. Repertoires were generated with immunoSEQ multiplex PCR, while TCRdb's copy carries only in-frame clones and drops some. The sample yields roughly 80,000 clones, 92% seen once. Sequencing was performed on blood. The source of these receptors is a male donor with vitiligo. Each CDR3 is given with its conserved first and last residue. Each record gives: D gene, clone size, V gene, J gene, CDR3 protein, CDR3 DNA. The D gene is left open where the match is weak. The size field is filled for only some rows; it gives once, few, many or a size class.

TRBD2	-	TRBV27	TRBJ2-7	CASSFASGRSYEQYF	TGTGCCAGCAGTTTCGCTAGCGGGAGATCCTACGAGCAGTACTTC
-	-	TRBV5-1	TRBJ2-1	CASSLVPGTYNEQFF	TGCGCCAGCAGCTTGGTGCCGGGGACCTACAATGAGCAGTTCTTC
TRBD1	-	TRBV27	TRBJ2-5	CASSSSTGESQETQYF	TGTGCCAGCAGTTCCTCGACAGGGGAGAGCCAAGAGACCCAGTACTTC
-	-	TRBV4-2	TRBJ2-1	CASSPSGSSYNEQFF	TGTGCCAGCAGCCCTTCGGGGAGCTCCTACAATGAGCAGTTCTTC
-	-	TRBV11-2	TRBJ2-2	CASSLMTGRTGELFF	TGTGCCAGCAGCTTAATGACAGGGAGGACCGGGGAGCTGTTTTTT
TRBD1	-	TRBV19	TRBJ2-1	CASSGWGAGQGYNEQFF	TGTGCCAGTAGTGGTTGGGGGGCGGGACAGGGTTACAATGAGCAGTTCTTC
-	-	TRBV5-1	TRBJ2-5	CASSFRESLEETQYF	TGCGCCAGCAGCTTTCGGGAGTCACTGGAAGAGACCCAGTACTTC
-	-	TRBV28	TRBJ1-2	CASSLQTANYGYTF	TGTGCCAGCAGTTTACAGACAGCTAACTATGGCTACACCTTC
-	-	TRBV4-3	TRBJ2-7	CASSQGASWSSYEQYF	TGCGCCAGCAGCCAAGGGGCTAGCTGGAGCTCCTACGAGCAGTACTTC
TRBD2	-	TRBV4-2	TRBJ2-5	CASSRRLAGGVGGLETQYF	TGTGCCAGCAGCCGACGACTAGCGGGGGGGGTGGGAGGCCTGGAGACCCAGTACTTC
TRBD1	-	TRBV7-8	TRBJ1-2	CASSLARTGDDGGYTF	TGTGCCAGCAGCTTAGCGAGGACAGGGGACGACGGCGGCTACACCTTC
-	-	TRBV27	TRBJ1-5	CASSWDIFQPQHF	TGTGCCAGCAGTTGGGACATCTTCCAGCCCCAGCATTTT
-	-	TRBV19	TRBJ2-1	CASSIGGLYNEQFF	TGTGCCAGTAGTATAGGGGGGCTCTACAATGAGCAGTTCTTC
TRBD1	few	TRBV29-1	TRBJ2-2	CSSTGVVDTGELFF	TGCAGCTCCACAGGGGTGGTGGACACCGGGGAGCTGTTTTTT
-	-	TRBV30	TRBJ2-1	CAWNRGSYNEQFF	TGTGCCTGGAATCGCGGCTCCTACAATGAGCAGTTCTTC